These 11 T cell receptor beta chains came from one sample sequenced in a study of blood T cell repertoires in COVID-19. TCRdb's copy holds only in-frame clones and misses some; the assay was immunoSEQ multiplex PCR. The profile shows 500,000 or so clones, approximately 90% of them singletons. Material for sequencing was PBMCs or T cells enriched from blood (not recorded which). Receptor source: a woman aged 18-35 years who had recovered from COVID-19.

The table lists this clone with a count of one. J is TRBJ2-7 and V is TRBV30; D is possibly TRBD1 (6 bases). Germline loops: CDR1 GTSNPN, CDR2 SVGIG (reference sequence). The CDR3 consists of 14 residues. The ends were cut back, 0 bases at V and 6 bases at J, with 15 bases in the middle. For the CDR3, the DNA is TGTGCCTGGAGTGTTTCGGGACACAGCCGCGAGCAGTACTTC. Residues: CAWSVSGHSREQYF.

This rearrangement joins TRBV3-1 (or the pseudogene TRBV3-2) to TRBJ2-5; 8 bases match TRBD1. Germline V gene lookup returns CDR1 LGHDT and CDR2 YNNKEL (reference sequence). This CDR3 region has 16 residues. V was pared by 5 bases and J by 4 bases, with 12 bases of the junction left unmatched. CDR3 amino acids: CASSWRQGASLETQYF. In DNA, the CDR3 is TGTGCCAGCAGCTGGCGGCAGGGGGCGAGCCTAGAGACCCAGTACTTC.

This sequence joins TRBV7-9 and TRBJ1-4; D unresolved. This CDR3 is built from 13 residues. Germline V gene sequence: CDR1 SEHNR, CDR2 FQNEAQ (reference sequence). With 4 bases removed from V and 6 bases from J, the gap between germline ends came to 9 bases. The CDR3 region is CASSSAGDEKLFF. CDR3 coding DNA: TGTGCCAGCAGCTCCGCCGGTGATGAAAAACTGTTTTTT.

The rearrangement links TRBV19 to TRBJ1-2; 11 nucleotides agree with TRBD1. Germline V lookup: CDR1 LNHDA, CDR2 SQIVND (reference sequence). The CDR3 extends over 15 amino acids. Unmatched junction bases numbered 6, after V lost 4 bases and J lost 5 bases. CDR3 residues: CASSRGQGAGYGYTF. The CDR3 bases are TGTGCCAGTAGTAGAGGACAGGGGGCTGGTTATGGCTACACCTTC.

V is TRBV6-9 and J is TRBJ2-1, with a weak D call TRBD2 (5 bases). The V and J ends lost 9 bases and 3 bases respectively, with 21 bases between them. Germline assignment: CDR1 MNHGY and CDR2 SVAAGI. CDR3 length: 16 amino acids. The CDR3 spells CARTPIGKEDYNEQFF. Written as DNA, the CDR3 is TGTGCCAGGACCCCAATAGGGAAGGAGGACTACAATGAGCAGTTCTTC.

The chain links TRBV28 to TRBJ1-1; D gene uncertain. V dropped 1 base and J dropped 4 bases, with 4 bases sitting between them. CDR1 is MDHEN and CDR2 is SYDVKM in the germline V gene. The CDR3 has 12 amino acids. CDR3 nucleotides: TGTGCCAGCAGTTTATTCGGCACTGAAGCTTTCTTT. Amino acid sequence: CASSLFGTEAFF.

The gene calls are TRBV3-1 (or the pseudogene TRBV3-2) and TRBJ1-1; D gene uncertain. V lost 1 base, J lost 8 bases, and 11 bases lay in between. The V gene's germline CDR1 is LGHDT and CDR2 YNNKEL (reference sequence). The CDR3 extends over 13 amino acids. This CDR3 is CASSQGTGVEAFF. In DNA form, the CDR3 reads TGTGCCAGCAGCCAAGGCACCGGGGTCGAAGCTTTCTTT.

The J gene is TRBJ1-1, the V gene TRBV15, with D possibly TRBD1 on 6 matching bases. Between the trimmed V and J ends, which lost 5 bases and 1 base, there was a span of 11 bases. The germline CDR1 and CDR2 sequences are LNHNV and YYDKDF (reference sequence). The CDR3 sequence is 14 residues long. The CDR3 DNA is TGTGCCACCAGCTTACGAGGGGGGAACACTGAAGCTTTCTTT. It codes for CATSLRGGNTEAFF.

The gene calls are TRBV7-2 and TRBJ2-2; D may be TRBD2 (5 bases). This CDR3 is 15 amino acids long. The V end lost 2 bases, the J end lost 0 bases, and 7 bases lay between the germline ends. Per the germline V gene, CDR1 is SGHTA and CDR2 is FQGNSA. The chain's CDR3 is CASSLTGTNTGELFF. In DNA, the CDR3 is TGTGCCAGCAGCTTAACGGGGACGAACACCGGGGAGCTGTTTTTT.

The chain combines TRBV19 with TRBJ2-1; tentatively, D is TRBD1 (7 bases). The germline V gene has CDR1 LNHDA and CDR2 SQIVND (reference sequence). The CDR3 covers 15 residues. With 3 bases removed from V and 9 bases from J, the gap between germline ends came to 18 bases. The DNA of the CDR3 is TGTGCCAGTAGTATGGGGGGACAGCTTTTCGGTGAGCAGTTCTTC. This translates into CASSMGGQLFGEQFF.

The V gene is TRBV5-1, the J gene TRBJ2-7; 8 positions agree with TRBD2. This CDR3 has 14 residues. V lost 3 bases to trimming and J lost 7 bases; unmatched junction nucleotides: 9. CDR1 is SGHRS and CDR2 is YFSETQ in the germline V gene. CDR3 DNA: TGCGCCAGCAGCTGGTTCAACCCGGGGGGGGAGCAGTACTTC. Residues: CASSWFNPGGEQYF.